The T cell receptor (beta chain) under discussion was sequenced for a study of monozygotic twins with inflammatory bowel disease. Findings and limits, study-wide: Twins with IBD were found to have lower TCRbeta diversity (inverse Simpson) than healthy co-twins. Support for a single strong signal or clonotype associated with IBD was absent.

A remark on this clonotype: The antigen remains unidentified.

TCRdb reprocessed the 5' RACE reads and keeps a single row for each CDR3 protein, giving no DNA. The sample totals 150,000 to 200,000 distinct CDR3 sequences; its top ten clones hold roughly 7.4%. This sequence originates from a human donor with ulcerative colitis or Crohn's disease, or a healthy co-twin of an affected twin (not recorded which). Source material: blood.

The CDR3 protein is CASSLEAGPTYEQYF. The chain joins TRBV7-2 to TRBJ2-7; TCRdb's assignment of TRBD2 cannot be checked, as there is no DNA. Germline CDR1 SGHTA, CDR2 FQGNSA. The CDR3 loop spans 15 amino acids.